One and the same sample provided the 22 T cell receptor beta chains below, sequenced in a study of neurological immune-mediated disorders. Indicated time point: longitudinal time-point 1 (baseline). TCRdb used MiXCR to reprocess the 5' RACE reads, holding one entry per CDR3 protein. The sample gives 64,000 or so distinct CDR3 sequences, more than 8.5% of which show up once; approximately 9.7% is in the top ten. Input material: PBMCs. The source is a man aged 30-40 years in good health.

This clonotype came up many times. Here the CDR3 reads CASSFRRTSGSEGTDTQYF. CDR3 in DNA: TGCGCCAGCAGCTTTCGGAGGACTAGCGGGAGTGAGGGAACAGATACGCAGTATTTT. V usage is TRBV5-1 and J usage is TRBJ2-3; 13 nucleotides line up with TRBD2. Losses at the gene ends were 2 bases for V and 3 bases for J; bases not matched to a gene: 12. Germline loops: CDR1 SGHRS, CDR2 YFSETQ. CDR3 length: 19 residues.

This clonotype appeared many times. The rearrangement links TRBV14 to TRBJ1-4; 8 bases are shared with TRBD1. The CDR3 extends over 13 amino acids. From germline, CDR1 is SGHDN and CDR2 FVKESK. Unmatched junction bases numbered 5, after V lost 4 bases and J lost 10 bases. The CDR3: CASSRQGFLKLFF. For the CDR3, the DNA is TGTGCCAGCAGCCGACAGGGGTTCTTAAAACTGTTTTTT.

The sample holds many counts of this clonotype. The rearrangement links TRBV20-1 to TRBJ2-6, with D possibly being TRBD2 (5 bases). V was cut by 1 base and J by 2 bases, with 12 bases left in between. The germline V gene encodes CDR1 DFQATT and CDR2 SNEGSKA (reference sequence). This CDR3 region has 16 residues. The CDR3 region has the DNA TGCAGTGCTAGAGCCCACAGCGGAACTGGGGCCAACGTCCTGACTTTC. This gives the protein CSARAHSGTGANVLTF.

This clonotype was detected ten times or more. This sequence joins TRBV5-1 and TRBJ2-7; TRBD2 aligns across 8 bases. The length of the CDR3 is 14 residues. Germline CDR1 SGHRS, CDR2 YFSETQ. With V trimmed by 6 bases and J by 6 bases, 11 bases remained unmatched. The DNA of the CDR3 is TGCGCCAGCAAAATTAGCGGGGACCCCTCCGAGCAGTACTTC. Residues: CASKISGDPSEQYF.

This clonotype appeared many times. The V gene is TRBV9, the J gene TRBJ2-7; TRBD1 aligns across 7 bases. CDR1 is SGDLS, CDR2 YYNGEE, per germline. The CDR3 spans 13 residues. The junction had 7 bases not matched to a gene; V was cut back by 0 bases and J by 10 bases. The CDR3 is CASSVAPDRAQYF. The CDR3 region has the DNA TGTGCCAGCAGCGTAGCTCCCGACAGGGCCCAGTACTTC.

This clonotype was seen ten or more times. This chain connects TRBV6-1 to TRBJ2-3, with D hard to call. V was pared by 2 bases and J by 1 base, with 4 bases between. From germline, CDR1 is MNHNS and CDR2 SASEGT. The CDR3 is made up of 13 amino acids. The CDR3 loop reads CASSERGTDTQYF. In DNA form, the CDR3 reads TGTGCCAGCAGTGAAAGGGGCACAGATACGCAGTATTTT.

The CDR3 DNA reads TGCAGTGCAGACACCCAAGAGACCCAGTACTTC. Amino acid sequence: CSADTQETQYF. The rearrangement links TRBV20-1 to TRBJ2-5; the D is unclear. The germline V and J ends were trimmed by 6 bases and 1 base, with 6 bases remaining between them. CDR3 length equals 11 residues. Germline lookup yields CDR1 DFQATT and CDR2 SNEGSKA (reference sequence).

This clonotype has at least ten counts. The chain recombines TRBV12-3 or TRBV12-4 with TRBJ2-3, with 8 bases identical to TRBD2. The CDR3 contains 15 residues. V shed 7 bases and J 11 bases; nucleotides not matched to a gene: 17. This CDR3 reads CASTPGAVAGKRQYF. The CDR3 DNA is TGTGCCAGCACCCCGGGAGCGGTAGCGGGAAAGCGGCAGTATTTT.

CDR3 loop: CASSFMGETQYF. The CDR3 bases are TGCGCCAGCAGCTTCATGGGGGAGACCCAGTACTTC. The chain uses TRBV5-1 and TRBJ2-5, with D unresolved. V lost 2 bases and J lost 5, with 7 bases in between. The germline V gene encodes CDR1 SGHRS and CDR2 YFSETQ. This CDR3 spans 12 amino acids.

This clonotype was recorded at least ten times. This sequence joins TRBV5-1 and TRBJ2-7, with a possible D match to TRBD1 (5 bases). The CDR3 extends over 12 amino acids. Germline CDR1 is SGHRS and CDR2 is YFSETQ. V shed 3 bases and J shed 4 bases, with 8 bases lying between them. CDR3 nucleotide sequence: TGCGCCAGCAGCTCGACAGCTTACGAGCAGTACTTC. Its translation: CASSSTAYEQYF.

This sequence joins TRBV4-2 and TRBJ1-2; D not resolved. The CDR3 is 14 residues long. CDR1 and CDR2 from the germline V gene are LGHNA and YNFKEQ. Trimming removed 0 bases at V and 7 bases at J, with 12 bases between. CDR3 residues: CASSQEEMLGGYTF. Here the CDR3 DNA reads TGTGCCAGCAGCCAAGAAGAAATGTTAGGTGGCTACACCTTC.

Turning to this clonotype: A read error is possible here, since a much larger clone lies one base away. This sequence joins TRBV12-3 or TRBV12-4 and TRBJ2-7; perhaps D is TRBD1 or TRBD2 (6 bases each). The CDR3 consists of 16 residues. CDR3 loop: CANSRWVGGQTYEQYF. The CDR3 DNA reads TGTGCCAACAGTCGGTGGGTGGGGGGCCAAACATACGAGCAGTACTTC.

At least ten counts were recorded for this clonotype. This sequence joins TRBV28 and TRBJ2-7; no clear D gene. Germline V CDR1 and CDR2: MDHEN, SYDVKM. V was shortened by 4 bases and J by 7 bases, with 11 bases between the two germline ends. CDR3 length: 12 residues. The CDR3 coding sequence is TGTGCCAGCAGTTCCGATATGGGAGAGCAGTACTTC. Protein product: CASSSDMGEQYF. Full variable domain (missing parts from reference TRBV28 and TRBJ2-7): DVKVTQSSRYLVKRTGEKVFLECVQDMDHENMFWYRQDPGLGLRLIYFSYDVKMKEKGDIPEGYSVSREKKERFSLILESASTNQTSMYLCASSSDMGEQYFGPGTRLTVT.

This clonotype was seen at least ten times. The chain employs TRBV5-1 and TRBJ2-5, with D hard to call. Germline values: CDR1 SGHRS, CDR2 YFSETQ. The CDR3 has 14 residues. The V and J ends lost 4 bases and 1 base respectively, with 11 bases between them. CDR3 nucleotide sequence: TGCGCCAGCAGCCGTACAGTAGTCCAAGAGACCCAGTACTTC. This codes for CASSRTVVQETQYF.

Regarding this clonotype: A much larger clone lies a single base off, so this may be a read error. The chain uses TRBV20-1 and TRBJ2-5; 8 bases line up with TRBD2. From germline, CDR1 is DFQATT and CDR2 SNEGSKA (reference sequence). This CDR3 comprises 16 residues. The V and J ends lost 7 bases and 4 bases, in that order; junction bases with no gene match: 17. This CDR3 is CSVKRASGSESETQYF. The CDR3 DNA sequence: TGCAGTGTTAAGAGAGCGAGCGGGAGTGAGTCAGAGACCCAGTACTTC.

This clonotype was counted many times. The V gene is TRBV7-8, the J gene TRBJ2-5; D call uncertain. This CDR3 spans 12 amino acids. The V gene's germline CDR1 is SGHVS and CDR2 FQNEAQ. Trimming removed 1 base at V and 4 bases at J, with 4 bases between. The CDR3, as DNA: TGTGCCAGCAGCTTAGAAAGAGAGACCCAGTACTTC. Protein product: CASSLERETQYF.

V usage is TRBV11-2 and J usage is TRBJ2-2, with no clear D. Germline CDR1 reads SGHAT; CDR2 reads FQNNGV. The CDR3 is 11 amino acids. Trimming took off 3 bases at V and 7 bases at J, with 3 bases between the two ends. The CDR3 DNA reads as TGTGCCAGCAGCTTCGACGGGGAGCTGTTTTTT. Protein: CASSFDGELFF.

A word on this clonotype: The germline gene is not matched at one end of the junction; a read error may be the cause. The rearrangement uses TRBV5-1 and TRBJ1-1; D unclear. Germline V gene lookup returns CDR1 SGHRS and CDR2 YFSETQ. The CDR3 is made up of 16 amino acids. The CDR3 is CSSSLSGDAGNTESFF. The CDR3 DNA follows: TGCTCCAGCAGCCTTAGTGGGGATGCGGGGAACACTGAATCTTTCTTT.

This clonotype was counted ten times or more. This chain uses TRBV5-1 with TRBJ2-7; D uncertain. The CDR3 is made up of 12 amino acids. Trimming shortened V by 0 bases and J by 6 bases, and 7 bases separated the two germline ends. Germline V gene sequence: CDR1 SGHRS, CDR2 YFSETQ. The CDR3 coding sequence is TGCGCCAGCAGCTTGGTTGACGGCGAGCAGTACTTC. This encodes CASSLVDGEQYF.

This clonotype was seen at least ten times. The chain combines TRBV28 with TRBJ1-2; weak D call: TRBD1 (5 bases). The CDR3 consists of 12 residues. The V gene lost 6 bases and the J gene lost 8 bases, with 13 bases spanning the gap. The germline gives CDR1 MDHEN, CDR2 SYDVKM. CDR3 loop: CASSSGASGYTF. The CDR3 nucleotides are TGTGCCAGCAGCTCCGGGGCCTCCGGCTACACCTTC.

This clonotype was detected ten times or more. V is TRBV27 and J is TRBJ2-1, with TRBD2 matching over 8 bases. Germline CDR1 and CDR2: MNHEY and SMNVEV (reference sequence). The CDR3 totals 16 residues. V was clipped by 6 bases and J by 5 bases; unmatched bases: 12. The CDR3 DNA reads as TGTGCCAGCAGAAAACCTGGCGGGAGGTTCAACAATGAGCAGTTCTTC. Its protein product is CASRKPGGRFNNEQFF.

This clonotype appeared many times. The rearrangement joins TRBV2 to TRBJ2-5; D ambiguous. The V gene's germline CDR1 is SNHLY and CDR2 FYNNEI. The CDR3 has 14 residues. The V gene lost 4 bases and the J gene lost 5 bases, with 14 bases spanning the gap. This CDR3 is CASSAGVTGETQYF. CDR3 in DNA: TGTGCCAGCAGTGCGGGCGTTACCGGGGAGACCCAGTACTTC.